The present T cell receptor (beta chain) was sequenced within a study of CXCR3-negative and CXCR3-positive naive CD8 T cells (dated by TCRdb to between 2018 and 2021). About the study as a whole: In total, roughly 140 million TRB reads were obtained, which works out to roughly 1.5 +/- 0.3 million reads per library. Diversity and physicochemical repertoire analyses covered about a dozen donors pooled from two independent experiments. Naive subsets from roughly 5 donors and memory cells from 3 donors were included in the TRBV-TRBJ cluster analysis.

A word on this clonotype: The antigen it binds to is not known.

Beyond this particular receptor, the publication reports: TRB CDR3s from CXCR3-positive naive cells showed higher hydrophobicity (lower Kidera factor 4), lower energy, and higher strength and volume indices than CXCR3-negative naive cells. Similar TRBV-TRBJ usage was shown by naive CXCR3-negative and CXCR3-positive cells from the same donor, whereas distinct patterns were shown by memory cells. Because surface CD5, which has been linked to self-reactivity in mice, was comparable between naive subsets, TCR interaction strength was also inferred from TRB CDR3 physicochemical properties. Comparably high repertoire diversity was found in both naive subsets, whereas much lower repertoire diversity was found in memory CD8+ T cells. Freshly isolated PBMCs were used for most assays because CXCR3 expression went down partially after cryopreservation.

Taken from the germline V gene (reference sequence), the CDR1 and CDR2 loops are MNHEY and SMNVEV. The cysteine opens and the phenylalanine closes a CDR3 of 12 amino acids. No DNA accompanies this entry. The data were produced on a NextSeq 550. The Human TCR Profiling Kit (MiLaboratory) was used to prepare UMI-labeled 5' RACE TRB cDNA libraries. cDNA synthesis used the entire amount of extracted RNA, and PCR amplification then used the entire amount of cDNA produced. The libraries were made side by side, with each library going through the same number of PCR cycles. Per the original workflow: About 52,000 +/- 9,100 unique UMI-labeled TRB cDNA molecules per library were extracted with MIGEC and MiXCR, with at least two reads per UMI required. An average of approximately 40,000 +/- 10,000 functional in-frame TRB CDR3 nucleotide clonotypes without stop codons was found per library. After downsampling to 5000 UMI-labeled TRB molecules per sample, diversity metrics, including normalized Shannon-Wiener and Chao1, were computed in VDJtools. Clonotype-size-weighted physicochemical properties of the central five CDR3 residues (interaction energy, strength, volume and Kidera factor 4) were computed in VDJtools. The reads were reprocessed in TCRdb, with one entry per CDR3 protein sequence and no accompanying DNA. The V and J calls here are based on TCRdb, not the publication. The sample table holds about 60,000 distinct CDR3 sequences. In total, the top ten clones hold 0.53% of the sample.

Each CD8+ T cell subset was flow-sorted in triplicate, with 300,000 cells per subset placed directly into RLT lysis buffer. Naive CD8+ T cells were defined stringently as CD45RO-CCR7+CD27+CD95- to exclude memory contaminants. Using standard density gradient centrifugation, peripheral blood mononuclear cells were isolated from buffy coats. A FACSAria III was used to flow-sort naive CXCR3-negative and CXCR3-positive CD8+ T cells. Total RNA was extracted from sorted cells using an RNeasy Mini Kit. Sequences were obtained from naive CXCR3+ CD8+ T cells from blood. Interpreted using the paper, the cell subset or site label stands for: CD45RO-CCR7+CD27+CD95- naive CD8+ T cells expressing CXCR3 (TNR3+). The V and J segments used are TRBV27 and TRBJ1-1. This clonotype was obtained from a human donor in good health. Some clones in this sample may be carry-over from other donors' samples. The CDR3 is CASGRLNTEAFF.